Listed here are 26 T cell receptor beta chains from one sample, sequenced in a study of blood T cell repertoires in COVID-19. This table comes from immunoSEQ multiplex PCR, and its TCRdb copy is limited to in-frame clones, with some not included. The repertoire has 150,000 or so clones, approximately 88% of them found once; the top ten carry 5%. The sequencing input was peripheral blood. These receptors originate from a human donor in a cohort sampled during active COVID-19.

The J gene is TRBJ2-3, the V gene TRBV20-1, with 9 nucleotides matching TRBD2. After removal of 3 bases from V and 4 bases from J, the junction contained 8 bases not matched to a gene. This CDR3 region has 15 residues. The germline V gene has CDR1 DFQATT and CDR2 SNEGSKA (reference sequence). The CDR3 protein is CSASLAGAGADTQYF. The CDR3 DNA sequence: TGCAGTGCTAGTTTAGCGGGGGCCGGCGCAGATACGCAGTATTTT.

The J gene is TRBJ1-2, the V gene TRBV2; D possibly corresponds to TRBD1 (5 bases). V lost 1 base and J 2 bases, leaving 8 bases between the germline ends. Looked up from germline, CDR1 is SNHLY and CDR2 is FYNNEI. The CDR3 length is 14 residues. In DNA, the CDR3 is TGTGCCAGCAGTGAAGGGGGCAGGAACTATGGCTACACCTTC. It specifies CASSEGGRNYGYTF.

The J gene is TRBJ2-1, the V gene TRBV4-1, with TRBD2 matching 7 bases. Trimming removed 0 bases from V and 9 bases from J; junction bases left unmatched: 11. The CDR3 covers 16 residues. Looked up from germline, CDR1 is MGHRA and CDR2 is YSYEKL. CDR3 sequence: CASSQEGGPLMGEQFF. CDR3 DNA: TGCGCCAGCAGCCAAGAGGGAGGGCCGTTGATGGGTGAGCAGTTCTTC.

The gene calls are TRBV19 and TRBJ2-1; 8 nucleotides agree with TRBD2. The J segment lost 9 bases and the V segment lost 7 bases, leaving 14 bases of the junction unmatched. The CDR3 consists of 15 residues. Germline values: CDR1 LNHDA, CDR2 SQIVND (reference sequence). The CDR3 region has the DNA TGTGCCAGTAATGACTCGGGGGGGAATCGTCTTGAGCAGTTCTTC. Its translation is CASNDSGGNRLEQFF.

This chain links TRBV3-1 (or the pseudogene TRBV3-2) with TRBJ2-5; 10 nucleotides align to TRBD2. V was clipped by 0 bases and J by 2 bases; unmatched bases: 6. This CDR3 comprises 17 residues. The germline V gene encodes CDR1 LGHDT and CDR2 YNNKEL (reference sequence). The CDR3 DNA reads TGTGCCAGCAGCCAAGATTTCGCTAGCGGGGGACAAGAGACCCAGTACTTC. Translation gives CASSQDFASGGQETQYF.

The CDR3 protein is CATSDLGQGSTGELFF. The CDR3, as DNA: TGTGCCACCAGTGATTTAGGACAGGGATCGACCGGGGAGCTGTTTTTT. J is TRBJ2-2 and V is TRBV24-1, with TRBD1 matching over 8 bases. Germline CDR1 reads KGHDR; CDR2 reads SFDVKD. V was pared by 1 base and J by 5 bases, with 5 bases of the junction left unmatched. The CDR3 runs 16 residues.

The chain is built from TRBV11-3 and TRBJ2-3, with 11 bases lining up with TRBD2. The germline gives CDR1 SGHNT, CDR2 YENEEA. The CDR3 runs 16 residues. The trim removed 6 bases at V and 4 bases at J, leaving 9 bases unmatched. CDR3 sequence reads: CASRKGVAGGADTQYF. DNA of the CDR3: TGTGCCAGCAGAAAGGGAGTAGCGGGAGGGGCAGATACGCAGTATTTT.

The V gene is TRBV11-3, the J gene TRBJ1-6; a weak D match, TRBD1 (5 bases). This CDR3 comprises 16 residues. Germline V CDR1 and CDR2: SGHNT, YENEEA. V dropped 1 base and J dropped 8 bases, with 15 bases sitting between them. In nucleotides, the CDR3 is TGTGCCAGCAGCTTAGTAGGGGCCCCTGGGGATTCACCCCTCCACTTT. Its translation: CASSLVGAPGDSPLHF.

CDR3 nucleotides: TGTGCCAGCAGTCCAAGCCTTCCAGGGGCTGGATCTGGGGCCAACGTCCTGACTTTC. Its protein product is CASSPSLPGAGSGANVLTF. The chain carries TRBV5-5 and TRBJ2-6; maybe TRBD1 (6 bases). CDR1 is SGHKS, CDR2 YYEKEE, per germline (reference sequence). Trimming stripped 5 bases from V and 1 base from J, with 22 bases between. CDR3 size: 19 residues.

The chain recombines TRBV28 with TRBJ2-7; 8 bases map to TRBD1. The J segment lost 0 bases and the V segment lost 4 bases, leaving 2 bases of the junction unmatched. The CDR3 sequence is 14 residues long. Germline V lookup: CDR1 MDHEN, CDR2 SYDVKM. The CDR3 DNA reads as TGTGCCAGCAGTTACAGGGGGAGCTCCTACGAGCAGTACTTC. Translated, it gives CASSYRGSSYEQYF.

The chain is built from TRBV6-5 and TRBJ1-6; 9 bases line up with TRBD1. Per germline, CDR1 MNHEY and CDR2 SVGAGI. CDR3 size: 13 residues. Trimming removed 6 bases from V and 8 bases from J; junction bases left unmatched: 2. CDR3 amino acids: CASSWTGDSPLHF. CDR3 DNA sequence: TGTGCCAGCAGCTGGACAGGGGATTCACCCCTCCACTTT.

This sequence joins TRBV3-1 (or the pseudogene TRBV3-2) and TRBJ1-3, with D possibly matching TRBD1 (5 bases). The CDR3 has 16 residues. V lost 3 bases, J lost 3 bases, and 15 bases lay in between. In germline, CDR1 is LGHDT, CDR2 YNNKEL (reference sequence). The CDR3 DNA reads TGTGCCAGCAGCCAGGTGATGGGGGGAATTGGAAACACCATATATTTT. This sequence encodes CASSQVMGGIGNTIYF.

In nucleotides, the CDR3 is TGCGCCAGCAGCAGGGGACAGGGGACAGATACGCAGTATTTT. Protein sequence: CASSRGQGTDTQYF. V is TRBV5-1 and J is TRBJ2-3, with TRBD1 matching 10 bases. Germline V gene sequence: CDR1 SGHRS, CDR2 YFSETQ. The CDR3 is 14 amino acids. V lost 4 bases and J lost 3; bases outside the gene matches: 2.

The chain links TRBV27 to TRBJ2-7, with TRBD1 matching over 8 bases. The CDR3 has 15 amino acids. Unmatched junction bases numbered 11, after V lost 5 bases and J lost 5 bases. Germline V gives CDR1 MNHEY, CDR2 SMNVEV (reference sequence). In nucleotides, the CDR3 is TGTGCCAGCAGTCGCCCGGGACAGGACCGGCACGAGCAGTACTTC. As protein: CASSRPGQDRHEQYF.

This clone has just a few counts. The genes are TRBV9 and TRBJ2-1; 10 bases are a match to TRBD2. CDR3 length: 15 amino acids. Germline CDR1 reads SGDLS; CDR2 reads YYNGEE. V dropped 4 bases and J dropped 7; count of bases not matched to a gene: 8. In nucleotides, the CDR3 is TGTGCCAGCAGCCTTGAGCGGGGGGGCCGGAATGAGCAGTTCTTC. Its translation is CASSLERGGRNEQFF.

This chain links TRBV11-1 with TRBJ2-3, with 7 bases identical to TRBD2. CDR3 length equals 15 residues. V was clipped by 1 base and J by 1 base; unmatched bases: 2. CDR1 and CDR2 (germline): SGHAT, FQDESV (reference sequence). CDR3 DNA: TGTGCCAGCAGCTTAGTGGCGGGGGGCACAGATACGCAGTATTTT. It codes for CASSLVAGGTDTQYF.

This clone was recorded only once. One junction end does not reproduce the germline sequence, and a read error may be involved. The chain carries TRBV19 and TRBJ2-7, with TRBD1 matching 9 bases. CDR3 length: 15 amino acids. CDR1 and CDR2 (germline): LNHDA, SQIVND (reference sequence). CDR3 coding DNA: TGTACCAGTAGTTTCCCGGACAGGGGAGTCCACGAGCAGTACTTC. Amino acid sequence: CTSSFPDRGVHEQYF.

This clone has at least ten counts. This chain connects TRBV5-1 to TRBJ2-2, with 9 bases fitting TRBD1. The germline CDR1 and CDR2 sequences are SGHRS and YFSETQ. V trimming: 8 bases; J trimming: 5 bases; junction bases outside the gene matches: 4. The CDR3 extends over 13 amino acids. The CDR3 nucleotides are TGCGCCAGGGGACAGGGTGAAACCGGGGAGCTGTTTTTT. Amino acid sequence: CARGQGETGELFF.

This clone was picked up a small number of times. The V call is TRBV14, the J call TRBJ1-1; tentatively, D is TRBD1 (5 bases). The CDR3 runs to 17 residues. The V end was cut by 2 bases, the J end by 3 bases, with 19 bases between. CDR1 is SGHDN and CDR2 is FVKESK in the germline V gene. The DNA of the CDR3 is TGTGCCAGCAGCCAACTTAAGAGCCCCAGGGAGGACACTGAAGCTTTCTTT. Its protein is CASSQLKSPREDTEAFF.

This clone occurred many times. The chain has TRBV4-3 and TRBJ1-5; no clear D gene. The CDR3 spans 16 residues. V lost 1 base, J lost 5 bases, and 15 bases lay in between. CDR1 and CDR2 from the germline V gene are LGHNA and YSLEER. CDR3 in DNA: TGCGCCAGCAGCCAAGCTCTCGACTTTTCGTATCAGCCCCAGCATTTT. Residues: CASSQALDFSYQPQHF.

CDR3 sequence reads: CASSLSLLISGANVLTF. The CDR3 DNA reads TGTGCCAGCAGTTTATCCCTCCTTATCTCTGGGGCCAACGTCCTGACTTTC. The chain uses TRBV28 and TRBJ2-6; D is undetermined. Deletions cut 1 base from V and 0 bases from J, with 10 bases between. CDR1 is MDHEN, CDR2 SYDVKM, per germline. The CDR3 runs 17 residues.

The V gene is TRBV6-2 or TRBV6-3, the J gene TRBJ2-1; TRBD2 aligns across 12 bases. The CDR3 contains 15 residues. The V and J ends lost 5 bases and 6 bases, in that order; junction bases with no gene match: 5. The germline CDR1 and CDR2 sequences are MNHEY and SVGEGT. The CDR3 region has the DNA TGTGCCAGCAGTAGCCTAGCGGGGGGGCGCAATGAGCAGTTCTTC. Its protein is CASSSLAGGRNEQFF.

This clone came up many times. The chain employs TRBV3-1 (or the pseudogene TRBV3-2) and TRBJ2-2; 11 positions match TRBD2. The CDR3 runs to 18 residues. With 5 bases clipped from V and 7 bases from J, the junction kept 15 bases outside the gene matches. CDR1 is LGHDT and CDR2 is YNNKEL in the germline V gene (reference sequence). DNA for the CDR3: TGTGCCAGCAGCAATCGACCTTTAGCGGGGGGGCATATCGGGGAGCTGTTTTTT. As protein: CASSNRPLAGGHIGELFF.

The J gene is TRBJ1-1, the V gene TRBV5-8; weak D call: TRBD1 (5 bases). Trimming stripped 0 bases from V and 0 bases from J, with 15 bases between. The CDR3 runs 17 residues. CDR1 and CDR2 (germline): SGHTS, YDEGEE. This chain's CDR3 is CASSLGGDGTMNTEAFF. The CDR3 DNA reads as TGTGCCAGCAGCTTGGGCGGGGACGGTACAATGAACACTGAAGCTTTCTTT.

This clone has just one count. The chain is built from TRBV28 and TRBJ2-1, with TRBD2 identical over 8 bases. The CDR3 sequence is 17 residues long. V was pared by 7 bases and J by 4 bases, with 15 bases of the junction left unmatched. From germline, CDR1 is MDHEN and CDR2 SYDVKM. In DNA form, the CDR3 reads TGTGCCAGCACCTTAGGCGGGGGGCGTATGTATTACAATGAGCAGTTCTTC. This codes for CASTLGGGRMYYNEQFF.

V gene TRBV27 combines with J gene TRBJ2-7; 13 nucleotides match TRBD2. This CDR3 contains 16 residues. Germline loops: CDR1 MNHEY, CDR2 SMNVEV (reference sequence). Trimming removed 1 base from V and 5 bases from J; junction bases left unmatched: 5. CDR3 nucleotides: TGTGCCAGCAGTTTATATTCCGGACTAGCGGGAGACGAGCAGTACTTC. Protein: CASSLYSGLAGDEQYF.